A selection of T cell receptor beta chains follows, all from one sample in a study of beta chain features in type 1 diabetes. The table came from immunoSEQ multiplex PCR; TCRdb's copy has only in-frame clones and leaves some out. Counted here are under 400,000 clones, 15% to 20% occurring once; the ten biggest clones make up approximately 0.041%. The sequenced sample consisted of naive CD4+ T cells from blood. Receptors were obtained from a woman younger than 35 in good health. CDR3s include the opening cysteine and the closing phenylalanine or tryptophan. Clone size is given for some rows only: seen once, a few or many times, or a class if the clone is expanded.

V gene	J gene	clone size	CDR3 protein
TRBV5-1	TRBJ2-3	few	CASSLTGDTQYF
TRBV5-1	TRBJ2-7	few	CASSFRQGYDEQYF
TRBV2	TRBJ2-5	.	CASRDRANPLRTQYF
TRBV5-4	TRBJ1-2	.	CASRPLGTDGYTF
TRBV23-1	TRBJ1-1	few	CASSRRGTLVTEAFF
TRBV4-2	TRBJ2-5	few	CASSSRSGVRETQYF
TRBV19	TRBJ1-1	.	CASSQQNLNTEAFF
TRBV5-4	TRBJ2-1	.	CAGTSGRGNEQFF
TRBV9	TRBJ2-7	.	CASSVGAAKNYEQYF
TRBV5-1	TRBJ2-5	few	CASSPNPGTIQETQYF
TRBV4-1	TRBJ2-1	few	CASSQPPGQGNYEQFF
TRBV18	TRBJ2-1	few	CASSPGGDEQFF
TRBV14	TRBJ2-5	.	CASSQELAGVLETQYF
TRBV2	TRBJ2-7	.	CASSEISGGYEQYF
TRBV5-6	TRBJ1-1	.	CASSRNRAGWTEAFF
TRBV5-1	TRBJ1-5	.	CASSQDRDQPQHF
TRBV7-2	TRBJ1-1	.	CASSRQGRTEAFF
TRBV10-3	TRBJ1-2	.	CASRAGQGLYTF
TRBV2	TRBJ2-4	.	CASSVQGPIQYF
TRBV27	TRBJ1-1	few	CASSPQQGKNTEAFF
TRBV6-5	TRBJ1-3	.	CASSKLGGSGNTIYF
TRBV29-1	TRBJ2-7	.	CSVGRQASSYEQYF
TRBV4-3	TRBJ1-2	few	CASSQNPGQRAQFYGYTF
TRBV18	TRBJ1-4	.	CASSPRTSVEKLFF
TRBV30	TRBJ2-1	.	CAWSVLGVYEQFF
TRBV15	TRBJ1-2	.	CATSRDRATYGYTF
TRBV7-9	TRBJ2-2	few	CASSPNTGELFF
TRBV9	TRBJ2-5	.	CASSTGGVETQYF
TRBV4-3	TRBJ2-1	.	CASSQDFATSGIGEQFF
TRBV5-1	TRBJ2-7	few	CASSSADNYEQYF
TRBV7-2	TRBJ1-2	.	CASSVMTGAPTFSYGYTF